This TCR beta chain was found in a study of shared clonotypes between healthy human individuals (dated by TCRdb to 2020 to 2021). Some background on the complete study: The cohort comprised two women and three men aged 18 to 49 years. For each donor, CD4 naive and CD4 memory were each given three plates, CD8 naive was given two plates, and CD8 memory was given one plate. Blood TCR repertoires of about five healthy adults were deeply sequenced to estimate repertoire size and the extent of clonotype sharing between individuals. To increase sequencing depth and limit assay-specific biases, TCR repertoire library preparation and sequencing were carried out by different laboratories using diverse techniques. Between about 0.8 and 9 billion PBMCs per donor were obtained by leukapheresis.

Measured from the cysteine to the phenylalanine, the CDR3 is 16 residues long. Only CDR3 DNA is held: 48 bases, read in frame from base 1. V has 8 bases trimmed and J has 2 bases trimmed; junction bases matching no gene number 18. In the germline V gene (reference sequence), CDR1 corresponds to GTSNPN and CDR2 to SVGIG. On the study overall, not on this receptor specifically: Because the study included only a small number of donors, the genetic and exposure-history diversity represented was limited. Compared with non-shared clonotypes, the clonotypes found in all four sorted-subset donors had higher generation probabilities. Sampling was limited to blood, and TCR repertoires in tissue likely differ from TCR repertoires in blood. Based on pairwise subsampling, the degree of clonotype sharing among donors was expected to be affected by sequencing depth. Rarefaction of sorted-subset datasets indicated incomplete sequencing despite the large sequencing depth. When a few donors were compared, the shared fraction of clonotypes was around 4.6% for naive CD4, around 3.5% for naive CD8, roughly 2.5% for memory CD4, and roughly 0.43% for memory CD8. Estimated clonotype richness was generally larger for naive than for memory subsets.

Using the deep immunoSEQ assay, multiplex PCR amplified TCR CDR3 regions from genomic DNA. Extracted genomic DNA from each cell subset was spread evenly across all wells of several immunoSEQ 96-well plates, with each plate serving as a replicate. For sorted subsets, roughly 0.2 ug genomic DNA, equal to tens of thousands of T cell genomes, was loaded into each replicate PCR. The purified libraries were quantified using a Qubit 3.0 fluorometer, sized with a Bioanalyzer 2100, and then quantified again using the KAPA Library Quantification kit. Every immunoSEQ 96-well plate was sequenced on a dedicated single-read 150-cycle Illumina NextSeq 550 flow cell. The study's processing was this. Because the immunoSEQ output held only junctional sequences and lacked quality scores, the filtering could not match the filtering applied to full-length reads. To assign V/J genes and CDR3, sequences were annotated using PyIR, a Python wrapper for IgBLAST v1.9, with IMGT germline references. Reads with weak V/J assignments (E-value above 1e-6), missing CDR3, stop codons, out-of-frame junctions, or ambiguous translated residues were removed. V3J clonotypes were defined by identical inferred V gene, J gene, and CDR3 amino acid sequence. To compute the percentage overlap between repertoires, the number of shared unique clonotypes was divided by the size of the smaller repertoire. RTK rarefaction, the Chao1 estimator, and Recon v2.1 estimates of unobserved clonotypes were used to assess repertoire richness. Generation probabilities for all TCRbeta clonotypes obtained by the gDNA method from a handful of donors were computed using OLGA. Entries here come from immuneACCESS through TCRdb and include only in-frame sequences with V and J called. Some clones fail to appear in such tables; in the studies checked, an unresolved V gene covers under half of the shortfall, and the cause of the remainder is unknown. From that table come the V and J calls and clone size; the DNA was used to work out D and trimming. The sample yields around 2,100,000 clones; about 95% were counted once. The ten most abundant clones make up approximately 1% of the sample.

For the CD8 naive samples, CD45RO-negative cells were positively selected for CCR7, yielding a CD45RA+CCR7+ population from which TemRA cells were excluded. Donors were healthy HIV-negative adults with no recently reported acute infections or vaccinations. Every donor was a Caucasian adult residing in Nashville, Tennessee, USA. Blood was obtained by leukapheresis, after which PBMCs were separated by Ficoll-Histopaque density gradient centrifugation and cryopreserved in liquid nitrogen vapor phase. Analytical flow cytometry was used to check the purity and quantity of every magnetically sorted T cell population. Genomic DNA was isolated from every sorted fraction and measured by UV absorbance on a Nanodrop 2000c. This clone occurred once. Its binding antigen is unknown. No much larger clone is present one base from it, and per-base qualities are unavailable.

Recombination connected TRBV30 to TRBJ2-7; TRBD1 agrees with 7 junctional bases. What was sequenced was naive CD8+ T cells sorted from blood. What the cell subset or site label conveys for this sample: CD45RA+CCR7+. The TCR comes from a man aged 18 to 30 in good health. The DNA sequence is given as TGTGCCCAACGCCTCCAACGGGACAGAAGGCCCTACGAGCAGTACTTC. Translated, this is CAQRLQRDRRPYEQYF.